The source of this T cell receptor (beta chain) is a study of shared clonotypes between healthy human individuals. Study results and limitations: Deeper or shallower sequencing was expected to change how clonotypes are shared among donors.

The data were produced by immunoSEQ multiplex PCR, yet TCRdb's version contains in-frame clones alone and is incomplete. Of fewer than 850,000 clones in the sample, less than 95% are singletons; the top ten hold more than 30%. The V end lost 2 bases, the J end lost 6 bases, and 14 bases lay between the germline ends. The CDR3 sequence is 14 residues long. Germline CDR1 is MNHEY and CDR2 is SMNVEV (reference sequence). Of note for this clone: Its specificity is not known.

The chain recombines TRBV27 with TRBJ2-7, with D perhaps TRBD1 (5 bases). The sequenced sample consisted of memory CD8+ T cells from PBMCs. Described subset: CD45RO+ cells pooled with CCR7-negative TemRA cells. The sequence was collected from a man between 18 and 35 years old in good health. Some clones in this sample may be carry-over from other donors' samples. CDR3 DNA sequence: TGTGCCAGCAGTTTAAATTTGCAGGGTACCGAGCAGTACTTC. It encodes CASSLNLQGTEQYF.